This TCR beta chain was sequenced in a study of a mutant IDH1 vaccine in newly diagnosed glioma (dated by TCRdb to about 2021). About the study as a whole: Vaccination began 4-6 weeks after radiotherapy alone, or alongside temozolomide cycles in the chemotherapy-containing groups. The roughly 33 treated patients were around 60% male and around 40% female, with a mean age of approximately 40 years. Before enrollment, most patients had been given radiochemotherapy with temozolomide as standard therapy, while the rest had received either radiotherapy alone or temozolomide alone. Visit V12 was the week-35 safety follow-up and visit V13 was the week-47 end of study. Peripheral blood was collected at six visits: V03 (baseline), V05, V07, V10, V12 and V13. Longitudinal TCRB deep sequencing was performed for 20 to 25 treated patients wherever samples were available for exploratory analyses. Study-wide conclusions, independent of this receptor: PBMC samples for TCRB deep sequencing were selected based on availability. Changes in the top peripheral T cell clonotypes picked up by TCRB sequencing did not appear to be linked to pseudoprogression. It was noted by the authors that analyses of patient blood samples could not be reproduced owing to sample limitations. Across multiple MHC alleles, vaccine-induced immune responses were seen in around 93% of patients.

According to the study, the label for this sample's time point signals: week 35, safety follow-up. A 20-mer mutant IDH1 peptide at 300 micrograms in Montanide made up each vaccine dose, which was injected subcutaneously together with topical imiquimod. Eight vaccinations were administered to patients in weeks 1, 3, 5, 7, 11, 15, 19 and 23, corresponding to visits V03 through V10. Donors had newly diagnosed WHO grade 3 or 4 IDH1-mutant astrocytomas with loss of nuclear ATRX. The samples were drawn from NOA16, a multicentre, single-arm, open-label phase I trial in Germany that tested a mutant IDH1 peptide vaccine in humans for the first time. Genomic DNA for TCRB sequencing was isolated from EDTA blood with the DNeasy Blood and Tissue Kit. Inclusive of the bounding cysteine and phenylalanine, the CDR3 is 15 residues long. Only CDR3 DNA is held: 45 bases, read in frame from base 1. The germline V gene (reference sequence) gives CDR1 as SGHNT and CDR2 as YYREEE. Trimming at the junction amounts to 6 bases on V and 1 base on J, and the germline ends lie 16 bases apart.

Libraries were built with the immunoSEQ multiplex PCR assay. The hsTCRB Kit was used according to the manufacturer's protocol to amplify rearranged TCR beta chain sequences. Sequencing of TCRB libraries was carried out on an Illumina MiSeq. The original methods were these. The kit vendor's proprietary platform handled demultiplexing, trimming and gene mapping. The source is immuneACCESS, and TCRdb retained only in-frame sequences with V and J called. Part of the clones is not carried over; for the studies checked, unresolved V genes explain less than half of this, and the remainder is unexplained. The V and J calls and clone size come from that table; D and trimming were worked out from the DNA. Here the sample has about 54,000 clones; less than 90% occur a single time. The ten biggest clones cover 3.5% to 5% of the sample. The table lists this clone with a few counts. Its binding antigen is unknown. No base quality information exists; no much larger clone differs at one position.

This specimen was PBMCs, taken from a glioma patient whose treatment included an IDH1 peptide vaccine. The clonotype originates from a woman between 18 and 29 years old with glioma. The rearrangement joined TRBV5-4 to TRBJ1-1, with a tentative D gene TRBD1 over 6 matching bases. The nucleotides are TGTGCCAGCAACGGCCCGGGGGGCCCGAACACTGAAGCTTTCTTT. It translates as CASNGPGGPNTEAFF.